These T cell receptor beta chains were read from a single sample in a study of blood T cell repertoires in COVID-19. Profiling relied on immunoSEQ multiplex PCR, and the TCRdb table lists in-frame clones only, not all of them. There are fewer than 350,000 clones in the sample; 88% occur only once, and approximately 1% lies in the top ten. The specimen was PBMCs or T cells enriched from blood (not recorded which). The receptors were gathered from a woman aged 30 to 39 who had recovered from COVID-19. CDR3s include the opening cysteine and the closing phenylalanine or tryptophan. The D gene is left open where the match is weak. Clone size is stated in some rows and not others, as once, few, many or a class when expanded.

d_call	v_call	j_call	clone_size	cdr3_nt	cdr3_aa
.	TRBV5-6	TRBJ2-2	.	TGTGCCAGCCGACAATGGGGGCGACCGAACACCGGGGAGCTGTTTTTT	CASRQWGRPNTGELFF
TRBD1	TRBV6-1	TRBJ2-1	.	TGTGCCAGCAGTGAACGACAGGGGGCGCGCGATGAGCAGTTCTTC	CASSERQGARDEQFF
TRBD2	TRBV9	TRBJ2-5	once	TGTGCCAGCAGCCTGGGACTAGTTGGAGAGACCCAGTACTTC	CASSLGLVGETQYF
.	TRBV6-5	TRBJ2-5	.	TGTGCCGCAAGGGGTGACCAAGAGACCCAGTACTTC	CAARGDQETQYF
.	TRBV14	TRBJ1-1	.	TGTGCCAGCAGCCAAGTCGGAGAGAACACTGAAGCTTTCTTT	CASSQVGENTEAFF
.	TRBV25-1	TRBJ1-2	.	TGTGCCAGCAGTGCCCCCGACACGAATGGCTACACCTTC	CASSAPDTNGYTF
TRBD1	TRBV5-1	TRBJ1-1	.	TGCGCCAGCAGCTTTACAGGGGGGAACACTGAAGCTTTCTTT	CASSFTGGNTEAFF
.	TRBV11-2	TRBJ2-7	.	TGTGCCAGCAGCTCGGGATCGGTGGCAGGTGGCGAGCAGTACTTC	CASSSGSVAGGEQYF
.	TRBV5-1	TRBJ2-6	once	TGCGCCAGCAGCCCCTCACAGGGCGTCTCTGGGGCCAACGTCCTGACTTTC	CASSPSQGVSGANVLTF
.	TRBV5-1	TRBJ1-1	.	TGCGCCAGCAGCTTGGCAGGGGCGCCCAACACTGAAGCTTTCTTT	CASSLAGAPNTEAFF
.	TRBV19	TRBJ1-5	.	TGTGCCAGTAGAATGGGTCAGGGCTATCAGCCCCAGCATTTT	CASRMGQGYQPQHF
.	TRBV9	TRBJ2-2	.	TGTGCCAGCAGTCCCCCCGGGACAACATCCACCGGGGAGCTGTTTTTT	CASSPPGTTSTGELFF
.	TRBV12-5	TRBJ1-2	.	TGTGCTAGTGGTTTGCTCCCCTTGCCTTGGGGCCTAAGGGGAAACTATGGCTACACCTTC	CASGLLPLPWGLRGNYGYTF
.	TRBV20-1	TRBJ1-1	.	TGCAGTCGCGATTCGAACACTGAAGCTTTCTTT	CSRDSNTEAFF
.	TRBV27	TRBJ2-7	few	TGTGCCAGCAGCCCTGAAGGGGATTGGAGATACGAGCAGTACTTC	CASSPEGDWRYEQYF
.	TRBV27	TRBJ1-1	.	TGTGCCAGCAGTTTCCTCAGGCCTCCCCTGAACACTGAAGCTTTCTTT	CASSFLRPPLNTEAFF
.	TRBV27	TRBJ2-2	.	TGTGCCAGCAGTTTTTCGAGACAGATAAACACCGGGGAGCTGTTTTTT	CASSFSRQINTGELFF
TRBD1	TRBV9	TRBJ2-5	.	TGTGCCAGCAGCTCGAGGGGACAGGGGACCCAAGAGACCCAGTACTTC	CASSSRGQGTQETQYF
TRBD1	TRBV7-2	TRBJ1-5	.	TGTGCCAGCAGCTTAACGGGACAGGGAGCAGGGCAGCCCCAGCATTTT	CASSLTGQGAGQPQHF
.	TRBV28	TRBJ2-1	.	TGTGCCAGCAGTTCCGGGGGTGGTACCTACAATGAGCAGTTCTTC	CASSSGGGTYNEQFF
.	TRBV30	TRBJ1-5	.	TGTGCCTGGAGTGTACAGGGCAATCAGCCCCAGCATTTT	CAWSVQGNQPQHF
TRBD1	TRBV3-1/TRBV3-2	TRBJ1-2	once	TGTGCCAGCAGCCAAACAGACAGGGGGCTCGGCTACACCTTC	CASSQTDRGLGYTF
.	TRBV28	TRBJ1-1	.	TGTGCCAGCAGGGTACAGAACACTGAAGCTTTCTTT	CASRVQNTEAFF
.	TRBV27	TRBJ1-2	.	TGTGCCAGCAGTTTAGGACCCCCAAGTGAAGGGAAAGGAGGCTATGGCTACACCTTC	CASSLGPPSEGKGGYGYTF
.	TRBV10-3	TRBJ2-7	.	TGTGCCACCGCCGGGACAAATAAAATTACCTACGAGCAGTACTTC	CATAGTNKITYEQYF
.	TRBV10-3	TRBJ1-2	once	TGTGCCATCAGGAAGACAGTCTTATCCCCTAACTATGGCTACACCTTC	CAIRKTVLSPNYGYTF
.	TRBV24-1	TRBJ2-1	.	TGTGCCACCAGTGATTTCATTCAGGGGGGAAGCTACAATGAGCAGTTCTTC	CATSDFIQGGSYNEQFF
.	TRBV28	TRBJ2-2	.	TGTGCCAGCAGTTCTGGGCGGGGCGACACCGGGGAGCTGTTTTTT	CASSSGRGDTGELFF
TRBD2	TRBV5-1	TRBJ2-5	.	TGCGCCAGCAGCTTGGCCCCGGGGGGACTACAAGAGACCCAGTACTTC	CASSLAPGGLQETQYF
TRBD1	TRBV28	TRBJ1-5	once	TGTGCCAGCAGCCGGGACAGTCTCTATAGCAATCAGCCCCAGCATTTT	CASSRDSLYSNQPQHF
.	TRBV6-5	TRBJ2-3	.	TGTGCCACTACTCTTACAGATACGCAGTATTTT	CATTLTDTQYF
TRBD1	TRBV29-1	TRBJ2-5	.	TGCAGCGTCTACAGGGGTGACGAGACCCAGTACTTC	CSVYRGDETQYF
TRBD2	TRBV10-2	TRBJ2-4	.	TGCGCCAGCAGGGGACTAGCGGGAGATGGTCAGTACTTC	CASRGLAGDGQYF
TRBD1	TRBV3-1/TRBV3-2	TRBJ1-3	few	TGTGCCAGCAGCCAAGTAAGAGACAGGGAGGTTTCTGGAAACACCATATATTTT	CASSQVRDREVSGNTIYF
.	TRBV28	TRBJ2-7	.	TGTGCCAGCAGTTTTCCCCCCCCGGGCAGAAGGGGTTCCTACGAGCAGTACTTC	CASSFPPPGRRGSYEQYF
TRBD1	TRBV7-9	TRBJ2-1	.	TGTGCCAGCAGTTCGACAGGGGGCGCGAGGTACAATGAGCAGTTCTTC	CASSSTGGARYNEQFF
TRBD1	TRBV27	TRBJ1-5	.	TGTGCCAGCAGTCCGGGACAGGGGGCCGGGCCCCAGCATTTT	CASSPGQGAGPQHF
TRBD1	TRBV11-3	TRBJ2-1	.	TGTGCCAGCAGCGCGCAGGGACAGCCAGTGGGGAATGAGCAGTTCTTC	CASSAQGQPVGNEQFF
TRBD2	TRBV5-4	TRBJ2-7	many	TGTGCCAGCAGCTTGATTACGCTAGCGGGAGAGCAGTACTTC	CASSLITLAGEQYF
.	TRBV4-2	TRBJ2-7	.	TGTGCCAGCAGCCAAGCCCTAGGGAAGCGGTCTTACGAGCAGTACTTC	CASSQALGKRSYEQYF
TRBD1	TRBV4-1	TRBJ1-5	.	TGCGCCAGCAGCCAAGTGGGAGGACAGGGCGGTCAGCCCCAGCATTTT	CASSQVGGQGGQPQHF
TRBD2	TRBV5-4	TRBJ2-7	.	TGTGCCAGCAGCTCGCTCCAGCGGGACTACGAGCAGTACTTC	CASSSLQRDYEQYF
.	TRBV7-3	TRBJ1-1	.	TGTGCCAGCAGCCAACAGGGTCACACTGAAGCTTTCTTT	CASSQQGHTEAFF
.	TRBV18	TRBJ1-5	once	TGTGCCAGCTCACGAGCGGGAGGTAGCAATCAGCCCCAGCATTTT	CASSRAGGSNQPQHF
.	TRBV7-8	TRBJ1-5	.	TGTGCCAGCAGCTTAGTCTTGGAGAAGAATCAGCCCCAGCATTTT	CASSLVLEKNQPQHF
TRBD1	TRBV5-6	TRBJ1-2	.	TGTGCCAGCAGCTTGGCCTGGGGACAGGGAGCTAACTATGGCTACACCTTC	CASSLAWGQGANYGYTF
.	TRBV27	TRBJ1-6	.	TGTGCCAGCAGTTTCGGGGATTCACCCCTCCACTTT	CASSFGDSPLHF
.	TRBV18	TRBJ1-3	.	TGTGCCAGCTCACCAGGACTTCAACGGGACACCATATATTTT	CASSPGLQRDTIYF
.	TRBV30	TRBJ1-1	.	TGTGCCTGGACTACGAACCCAACGAACACTGAAGCTTTCTTT	CAWTTNPTNTEAFF
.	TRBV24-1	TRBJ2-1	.	TGTGCCACCAGTGGCAACACGGGTGGGAGCAATGAGCAGTTCTTC	CATSGNTGGSNEQFF
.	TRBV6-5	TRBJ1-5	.	TGTGCCAGCAGTTACCGGAGACAGCCCCAGCATTTT	CASSYRRQPQHF
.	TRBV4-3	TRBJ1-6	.	TGCGCCAGCAGCCAAGATCTTACTGATTCACCCCTCCACTTT	CASSQDLTDSPLHF
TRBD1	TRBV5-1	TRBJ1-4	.	TGCGCCAGCAGCCCCCGGACAGGGGGAAATGAAAAACTGTTTTTT	CASSPRTGGNEKLFF